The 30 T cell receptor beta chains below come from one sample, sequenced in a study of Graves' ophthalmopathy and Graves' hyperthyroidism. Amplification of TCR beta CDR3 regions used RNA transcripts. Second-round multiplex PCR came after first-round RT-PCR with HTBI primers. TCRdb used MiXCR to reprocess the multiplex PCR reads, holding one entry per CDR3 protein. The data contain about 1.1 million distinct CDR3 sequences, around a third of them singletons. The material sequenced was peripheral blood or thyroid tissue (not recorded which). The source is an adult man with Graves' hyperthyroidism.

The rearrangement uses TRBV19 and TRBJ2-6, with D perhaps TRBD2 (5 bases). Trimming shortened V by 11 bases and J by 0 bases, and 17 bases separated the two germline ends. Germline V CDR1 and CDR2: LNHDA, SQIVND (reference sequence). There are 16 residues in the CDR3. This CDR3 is CAAKRVGVSGANVLTF. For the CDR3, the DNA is TGTGCCGCCAAACGGGTCGGGGTCTCTGGGGCCAACGTCCTGACTTTC.

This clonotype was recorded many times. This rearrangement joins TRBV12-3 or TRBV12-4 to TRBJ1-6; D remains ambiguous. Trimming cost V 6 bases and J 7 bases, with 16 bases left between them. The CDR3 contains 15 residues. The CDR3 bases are TGTGCCAGCAGCTCGGCGAAGGTCTTAAATTCACCCCTCCACTTT. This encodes CASSSAKVLNSPLHF.

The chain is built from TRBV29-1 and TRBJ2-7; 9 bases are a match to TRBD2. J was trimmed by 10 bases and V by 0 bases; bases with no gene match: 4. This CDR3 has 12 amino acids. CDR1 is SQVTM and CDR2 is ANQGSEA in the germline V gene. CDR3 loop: CSVEDSGRVQYF. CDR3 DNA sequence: TGCAGCGTTGAAGATAGCGGGAGAGTCCAGTACTTC.

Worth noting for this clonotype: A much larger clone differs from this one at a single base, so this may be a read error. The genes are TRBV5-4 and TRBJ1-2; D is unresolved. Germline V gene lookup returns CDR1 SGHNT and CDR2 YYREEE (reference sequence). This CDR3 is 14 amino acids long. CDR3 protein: CVSSLRQTGHGYTF. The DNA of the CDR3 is TGTGTCAGCAGCTTGCGGCAGACCGGTCATGGCTACACCTTC.

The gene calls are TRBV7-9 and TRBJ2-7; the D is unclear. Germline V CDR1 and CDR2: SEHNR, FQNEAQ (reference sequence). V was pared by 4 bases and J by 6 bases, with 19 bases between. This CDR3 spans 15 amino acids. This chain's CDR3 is CASSSHFGQLTEQYF. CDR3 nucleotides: TGTGCCAGCAGCTCACACTTTGGGCAGTTAACCGAGCAGTACTTC.

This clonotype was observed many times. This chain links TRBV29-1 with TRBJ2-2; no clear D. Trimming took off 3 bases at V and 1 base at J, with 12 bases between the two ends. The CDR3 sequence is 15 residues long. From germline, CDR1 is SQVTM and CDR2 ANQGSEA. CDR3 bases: TGCAGCGTTGAGACGAGACGGATGAACACCGGGGAGCTGTTTTTT. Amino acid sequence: CSVETRRMNTGELFF.

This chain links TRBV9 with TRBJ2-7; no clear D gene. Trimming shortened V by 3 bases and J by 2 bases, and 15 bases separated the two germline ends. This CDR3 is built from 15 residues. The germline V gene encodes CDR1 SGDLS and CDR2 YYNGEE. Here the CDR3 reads CASSGREAITYEQYF. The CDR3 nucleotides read TGTGCCAGCAGCGGAAGGGAAGCCATAACCTACGAGCAGTACTTC.

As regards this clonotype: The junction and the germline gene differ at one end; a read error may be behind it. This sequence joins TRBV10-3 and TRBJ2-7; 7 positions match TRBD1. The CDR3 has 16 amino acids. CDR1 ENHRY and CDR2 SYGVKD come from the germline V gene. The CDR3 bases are TGTGCCAGCAGTTACCAACCGACAGGGTCGCTCTACGAGCAGTACTTC. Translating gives CASSYQPTGSLYEQYF.

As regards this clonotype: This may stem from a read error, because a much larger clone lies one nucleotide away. The CDR3 spells CASSQGIANYGYTF. The CDR3 DNA sequence: TGTGCCAGCAGCCAAGGCATAGCTAACTATGGCTACACCTTC. V usage is TRBV7-9 and J usage is TRBJ1-2; no clear D gene. Trimming removed 5 bases from V and 0 bases from J, with 10 bases in between. Germline-derived CDR1 and CDR2 are SEHNR and FQNEAQ (reference sequence). CDR3 length equals 14 residues.

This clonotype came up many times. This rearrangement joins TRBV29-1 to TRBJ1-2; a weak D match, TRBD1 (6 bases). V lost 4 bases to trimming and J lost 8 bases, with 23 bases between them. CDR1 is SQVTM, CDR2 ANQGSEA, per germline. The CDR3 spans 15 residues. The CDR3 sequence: CSVVVSGQGLRGYTF. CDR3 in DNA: TGCAGCGTTGTGGTATCGGGTCAGGGGCTCCGCGGCTACACCTTC.

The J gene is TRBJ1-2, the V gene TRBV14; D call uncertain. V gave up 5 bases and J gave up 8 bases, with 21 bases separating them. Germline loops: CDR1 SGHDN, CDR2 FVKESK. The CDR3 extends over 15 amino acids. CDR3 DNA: TGTGCCAGCAGCGCCAGTAGTATCCGGGTTGGCGGCTACACCTTC. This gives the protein CASSASSIRVGGYTF.

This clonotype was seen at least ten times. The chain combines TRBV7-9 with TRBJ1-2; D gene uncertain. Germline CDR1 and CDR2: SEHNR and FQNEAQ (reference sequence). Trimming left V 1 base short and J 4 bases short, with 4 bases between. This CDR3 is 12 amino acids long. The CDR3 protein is CASSLESYGYTF. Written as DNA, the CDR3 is TGTGCCAGCAGCTTAGAAAGCTATGGCTACACCTTC.

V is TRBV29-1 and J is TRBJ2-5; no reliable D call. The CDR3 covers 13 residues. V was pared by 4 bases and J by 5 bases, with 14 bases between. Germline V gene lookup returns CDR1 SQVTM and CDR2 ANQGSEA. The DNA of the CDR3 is TGCAGCGTTGTGTGGACGGGCAGGGAGACCCAGTACTTC. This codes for CSVVWTGRETQYF.

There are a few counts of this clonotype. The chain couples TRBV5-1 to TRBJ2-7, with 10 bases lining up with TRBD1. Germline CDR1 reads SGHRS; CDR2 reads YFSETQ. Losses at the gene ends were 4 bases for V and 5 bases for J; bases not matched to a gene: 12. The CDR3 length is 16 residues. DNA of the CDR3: TGCGCCAGCAGCGAGACAGGGGGCGTGTGGTTGGACGAGCAGTACTTC. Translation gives CASSETGGVWLDEQYF.

This CDR3 is CASSPHTGQGFNSPLHF. The CDR3 DNA sequence: TGTGCCAGCAGTCCCCACACCGGACAGGGGTTTAATTCACCCCTCCACTTT. The chain has TRBV25-1 and TRBJ1-6; the match to TRBD1 covers 9 bases. Unmatched junction bases numbered 11, after V lost 5 bases and J lost 6 bases. The germline V gene encodes CDR1 MGHDK and CDR2 SYGVNS. The CDR3 contains 17 residues. Looking up the rest from reference TRBV25-1 and TRBJ1-6 gives the full variable domain: EADIYQTPRYLVIGTGKKITLECSQTMGHDKMYWYQQDPGMELHLIHYSYGVNSTEKGDLSSESTVSRIRTEHFPLTLESARPSHTSQYLCASSPHTGQGFNSPLHFGNGTRLTVT.

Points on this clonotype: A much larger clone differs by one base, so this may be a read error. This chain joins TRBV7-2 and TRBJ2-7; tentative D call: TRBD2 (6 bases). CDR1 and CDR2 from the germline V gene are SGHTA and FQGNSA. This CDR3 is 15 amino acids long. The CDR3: CASSAGAGNSYEQCF. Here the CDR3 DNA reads TGTGCCAGCAGCGCTGGGGCGGGAAACTCCTACGAGCAGTGCTTC.

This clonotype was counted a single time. The CDR3 DNA is TGTGCCAGCAGCACCCCGGGGACTAGCGGATCCTACGAGCAGTACTTC. It encodes CASSTPGTSGSYEQYF. The chain uses TRBV7-2 and TRBJ2-7; 11 bases are shared with TRBD2. Germline V gives CDR1 SGHTA, CDR2 FQGNSA. V shed 5 bases and J 1 base; nucleotides not matched to a gene: 7. This CDR3 has 16 residues.

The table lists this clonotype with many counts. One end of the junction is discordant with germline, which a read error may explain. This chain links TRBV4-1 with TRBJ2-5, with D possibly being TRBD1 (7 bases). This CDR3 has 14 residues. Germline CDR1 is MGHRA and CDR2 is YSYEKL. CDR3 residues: CASSQDAGGETQYF. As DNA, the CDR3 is TGTGCCAGCAGCCAAGATGCAGGGGGGGAGACCCAGTACTTC.

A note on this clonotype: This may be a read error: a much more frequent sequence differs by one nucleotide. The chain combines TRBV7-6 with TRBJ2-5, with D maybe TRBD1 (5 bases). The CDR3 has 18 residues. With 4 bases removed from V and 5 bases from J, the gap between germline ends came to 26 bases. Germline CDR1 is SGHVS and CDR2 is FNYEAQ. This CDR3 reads CASSSAQQDHDPRETQYF. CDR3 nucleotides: TGTGCCAGCAGCTCAGCACAACAGGACCACGACCCCAGGGAGACCCAGTACTTC.

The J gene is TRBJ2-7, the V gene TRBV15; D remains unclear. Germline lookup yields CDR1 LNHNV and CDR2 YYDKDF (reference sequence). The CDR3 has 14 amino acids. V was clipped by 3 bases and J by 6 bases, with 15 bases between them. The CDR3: CATSRSKGRSEQYF. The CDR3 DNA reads TGTGCCACCAGCAGGTCGAAAGGGCGGAGCGAGCAGTACTTC.

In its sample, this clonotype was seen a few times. The CDR3 coding sequence is TGTGCCAGCAGCTCTATAGGGGGGGGGAGCTCACCCCTCCACTTT. Translation gives CASSSIGGGSSPLHF. The V and J genes are TRBV7-6 and TRBJ1-6; maybe TRBD1 (6 bases). The CDR3 loop spans 15 amino acids. V was trimmed by 4 bases and J by 10 bases, leaving 17 bases between them. Germline loops: CDR1 SGHVS, CDR2 FNYEAQ. The full variable domain, with the rest looked up from reference TRBV7-6 and TRBJ1-6, is GAGVSQSPRYKVTKRGQDVALRCDPISGHVSLYWYRQALGQGPEFLTYFNYEAQQDKSGLPNDRFSAERPEGSISTLTIQRTEQRDSAMYRCASSSIGGGSSPLHFGNGTRLTVT.

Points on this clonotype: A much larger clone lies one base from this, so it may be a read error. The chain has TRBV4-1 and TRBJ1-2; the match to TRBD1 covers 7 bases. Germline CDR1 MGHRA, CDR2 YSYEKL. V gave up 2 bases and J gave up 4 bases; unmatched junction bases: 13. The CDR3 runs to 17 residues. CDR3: CASSQPWDRGSGYGYTF. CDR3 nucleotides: TGCGCCAGCAGCCAACCCTGGGACAGAGGCTCGGGCTATGGCTACACCTTC.

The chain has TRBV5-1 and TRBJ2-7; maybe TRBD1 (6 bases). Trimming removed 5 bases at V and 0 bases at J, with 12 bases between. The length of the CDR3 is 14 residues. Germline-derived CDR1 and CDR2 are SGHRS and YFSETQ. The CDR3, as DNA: TGCGCCAGCAGTTGGGCACAGGGCTCCTACGAGCAGTACTTC. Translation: CASSWAQGSYEQYF.

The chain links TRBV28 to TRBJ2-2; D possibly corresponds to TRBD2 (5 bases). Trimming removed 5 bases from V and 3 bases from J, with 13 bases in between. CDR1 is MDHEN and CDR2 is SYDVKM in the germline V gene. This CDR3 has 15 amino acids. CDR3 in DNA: TGTGCCAGCAGTCCCAATCGAGGGTACACCGGGGAGCTGTTTTTT. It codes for CASSPNRGYTGELFF.

This chain's CDR3 is CASSYLAQGNTEAFF. In DNA, the CDR3 is TGTGCCAGCAGTTACTTGGCACAAGGAAACACTGAAGCTTTCTTT. The V call is TRBV12-3 or TRBV12-4, the J call TRBJ1-1; D is ambiguous. The V end was cut by 4 bases, the J end by 2 bases, with 14 bases between. The CDR3 is 15 residues long.

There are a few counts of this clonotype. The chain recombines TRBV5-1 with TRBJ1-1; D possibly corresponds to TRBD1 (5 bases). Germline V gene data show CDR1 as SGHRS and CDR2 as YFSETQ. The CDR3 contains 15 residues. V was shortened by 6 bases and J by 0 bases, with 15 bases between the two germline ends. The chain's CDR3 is CASTEGSGVNTEAFF. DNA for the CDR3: TGCGCCAGCACCGAGGGGTCGGGTGTGAACACTGAAGCTTTCTTT.

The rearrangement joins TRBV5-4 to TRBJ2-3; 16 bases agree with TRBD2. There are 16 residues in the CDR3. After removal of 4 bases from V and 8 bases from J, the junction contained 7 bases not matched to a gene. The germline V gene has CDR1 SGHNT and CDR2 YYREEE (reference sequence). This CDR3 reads CASSLPGLAGGITQYF. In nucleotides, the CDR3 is TGTGCCAGCAGCCTCCCGGGACTAGCGGGGGGGATTACGCAGTATTTT. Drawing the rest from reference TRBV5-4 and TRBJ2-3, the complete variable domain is ETGVTQSPTHLIKTRGQQVTLRCSSQSGHNTVSWYQQALGQGPQFIFQYYREEENGRGNFPPRFSGLQFPNYSSELNVNALELDDSALYLCASSLPGLAGGITQYFGPGTRLTVL.

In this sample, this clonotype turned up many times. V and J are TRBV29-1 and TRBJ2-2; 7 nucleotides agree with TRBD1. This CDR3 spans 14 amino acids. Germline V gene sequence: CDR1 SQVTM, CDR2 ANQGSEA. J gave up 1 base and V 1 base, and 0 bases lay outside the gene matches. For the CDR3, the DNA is TGCAGCGTTGAAGGACAGGGGAACACCGGGGAGCTGTTTTTT. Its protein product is CSVEGQGNTGELFF.

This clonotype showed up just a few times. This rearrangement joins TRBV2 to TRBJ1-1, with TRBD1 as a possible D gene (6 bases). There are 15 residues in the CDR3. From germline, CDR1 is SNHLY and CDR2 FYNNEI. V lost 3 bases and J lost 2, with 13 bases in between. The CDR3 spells CASSDRTELNTEAFF. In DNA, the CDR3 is TGTGCCAGCAGTGACAGGACAGAGCTCAACACTGAAGCTTTCTTT.

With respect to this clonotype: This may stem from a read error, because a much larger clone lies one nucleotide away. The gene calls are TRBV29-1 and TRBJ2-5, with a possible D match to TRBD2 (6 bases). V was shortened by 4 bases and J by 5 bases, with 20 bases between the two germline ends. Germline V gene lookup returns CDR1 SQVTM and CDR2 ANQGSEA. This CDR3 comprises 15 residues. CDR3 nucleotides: TGCAGCGTTGGAGGGTCCGCCGTGGGGAGGGAGACCCAGTACTTC. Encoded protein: CSVGGSAVGRETQYF.